The 7 T cell receptor beta chains given below trace back to one sample, sequenced in a study of cytomegalovirus exposure and HLA in healthy donors. Primers for the PCR totalled 60 Vbeta and 13 Jbeta. Method: immunoSEQ multiplex PCR; TCRdb's copy keeps in-frame clones and lacks some. This sample has under 70,000 clones, with roughly 74% found just once. The sequencing sample was made of PBMCs. Receptors were obtained from a man in his forties in good health and CMV-seropositive.

This clone was counted between two and nine times. The chain employs TRBV5-1 and TRBJ2-7, with TRBD2 matching 8 bases. The CDR3 runs 14 residues. The germline gives CDR1 SGHRS, CDR2 YFSETQ. Trimming took 3 bases from V and 2 from J; bases not matched to a gene: 4. The CDR3 DNA is TGCGCCAGCAGCTCCGTAGCGGGGCCCTACGAGCAGTACTTC. It translates to CASSSVAGPYEQYF.

The chain carries TRBV7-9 and TRBJ1-6, with D possibly TRBD1 on 5 matching bases. CDR1 and CDR2 from the germline V gene are SEHNR and FQNEAQ (reference sequence). The CDR3 totals 17 residues. Trimming shortened V by 2 bases and J by 0 bases, and 11 bases separated the two germline ends. CDR3 sequence (DNA): TGTGCCAGCAGCTTATTCCCGACAGCCTCCTATAATTCACCCCTCCACTTT. Encoded protein: CASSLFPTASYNSPLHF.

This clone is a singleton in its sample. The rearrangement links TRBV13 to TRBJ2-7, with D hard to call. Germline V gene sequence: CDR1 PRHDT, CDR2 FYEKMQ (reference sequence). The ends were cut back, 2 bases at V and 0 bases at J, with 8 bases in the middle. The CDR3 totals 14 residues. Here the CDR3 reads CASSLSRGSYEQYF. The CDR3 coding sequence is TGTGCCAGCAGCTTAAGCCGAGGCTCCTACGAGCAGTACTTC. The full variable domain, its missing parts supplied by reference TRBV13 and TRBJ2-7, is AAGVIQSPRHLIKEKRETATLKCYPIPRHDTVYWYQQGPGQDPQFLISFYEKMQSDKGSIPDRFSAQQFSDYHSELNMSSLELGDSALYFCASSLSRGSYEQYFGPGTRLTVT.

The genes are TRBV18 and TRBJ2-1; maybe TRBD1 (5 bases). The CDR3 has 15 residues. The germline V gene has CDR1 KGHSH and CDR2 LQKENI. Between the trimmed V and J ends, which lost 5 bases and 1 base, there was a span of 12 bases. CDR3 sequence reads: CASSGARQSYNEQFF. CDR3 nucleotide sequence: TGTGCCAGCTCAGGAGCGAGACAGTCCTACAATGAGCAGTTCTTC.

This clone occurred a few times. The chain has TRBV30 and TRBJ2-5; maybe TRBD1 (6 bases). The better agreement between TRBJ2-7 and the DNA end casts doubt on the J call. The CDR3 runs to 13 residues. Per the germline V gene, CDR1 is GTSNPN and CDR2 is SVGIG (reference sequence). CDR3 nucleotide sequence: TGTGCCTGGAGTGGGGACAACTCCTACGAGCAGTACTTC. Translated: CAWSGDNSYEQYF.

This chain connects TRBV5-1 to TRBJ2-7; 7 nucleotides align to TRBD1. Germline CDR1 reads SGHRS; CDR2 reads YFSETQ. This CDR3 has 12 amino acids. V lost 2 bases, J lost 5 bases, and 1 base stayed unmatched. CDR3 in amino acids: CASSLTGDEQYF. CDR3 sequence (DNA): TGCGCCAGCAGCTTAACAGGGGACGAGCAGTACTTC.

The rearrangement joins TRBV29-1 to TRBJ1-4; TRBD1 agrees at 11 bases. CDR1 SQVTM and CDR2 ANQGSEA come from the germline V gene. This CDR3 has 15 residues. V lost 7 bases, J lost 8 bases, and 12 bases stayed unmatched. DNA of the CDR3: TGCAGCGCTGGGGGACAGGGGGGAGTGGACGAAAAACTGTTTTTT. Its protein product is CSAGGQGGVDEKLFF. The complete variable domain, with remaining parts taken from reference TRBV29-1 and TRBJ1-4, reads SAVISQKPSRDICQRGTSLTIQCQVDSQVTMMFWYRQQPGQSLTLIATANQGSEATYESGFVIDKFPISRPNLTFSTLTVSNMSPEDSSIYLCSAGGQGGVDEKLFFGSGTQLSVL.